This T cell receptor (beta chain) appears in the sequencing data of a study of blood T cells in healthy people across ages. Broader study findings: Naive T cell percentage strongly correlated with TCR beta diversity. Possibly confounding the expanded clonotype changes was the fact that donor CMV status was unknown. Older age coincided with a roughly linear decline in TCR beta diversity per million T cells.

Germline assignment: CDR1 SGHTA and CDR2 FQGNSA. The CDR3 contains 15 residues. Trimming removed 1 base from V and 11 bases from J, with 20 bases in between. PCR was performed a second time for about 6 to 12 cycles using a sample-barcoded 5' primer and a J-beta primer mix. Each cDNA molecule was tagged by a template-switch adaptor with 12 random nucleotides. TCRdb redid the calling of the 5' RACE reads with MiXCR, one entry per CDR3 protein. This table has about 1.5 million distinct CDR3 sequences, roughly 43% appearing once. This clonotype was detected a few times. The antigen remains undetermined. This chain joins TRBV7-2 and TRBJ2-5; unclear D gene. This sequence originates from a woman aged 18-35 years in good health. The specimen sequenced was blood. Here the CDR3 reads CASSLVRRNNNEQYF. CDR3 nucleotide sequence: TGTGCCAGCAGCTTAGTCCGAAGGAATAACAATGAGCAGTACTTC.